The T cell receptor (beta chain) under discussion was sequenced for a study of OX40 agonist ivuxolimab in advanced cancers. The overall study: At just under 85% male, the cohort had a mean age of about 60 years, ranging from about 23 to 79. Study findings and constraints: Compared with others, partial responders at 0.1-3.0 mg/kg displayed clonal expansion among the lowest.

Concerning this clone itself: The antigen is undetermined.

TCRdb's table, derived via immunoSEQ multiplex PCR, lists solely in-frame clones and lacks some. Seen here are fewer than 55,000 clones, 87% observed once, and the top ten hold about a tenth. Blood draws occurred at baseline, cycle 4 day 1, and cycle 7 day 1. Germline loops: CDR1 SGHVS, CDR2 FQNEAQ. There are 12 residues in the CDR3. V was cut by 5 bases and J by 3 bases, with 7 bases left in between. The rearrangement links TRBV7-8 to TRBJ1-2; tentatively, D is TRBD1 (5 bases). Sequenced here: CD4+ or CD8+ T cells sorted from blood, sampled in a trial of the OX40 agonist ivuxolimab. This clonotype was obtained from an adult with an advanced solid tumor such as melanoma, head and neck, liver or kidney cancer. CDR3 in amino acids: CASSPGDYGYTF. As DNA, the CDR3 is TGTGCCAGCAGCCCGGGGGACTATGGCTACACCTTC.